The 22 T cell receptor beta chains given below trace back to one sample, sequenced in a study of T cells in localized non-small cell lung cancer. The table came from immunoSEQ multiplex PCR; TCRdb's copy has only in-frame clones and leaves some out. The repertoire includes around 96,000 clones, roughly 93% of them detected once, and approximately 4% sits in the top ten. The source material was PBMCs, sampled before any cancer treatment. The receptors shown here come from a woman aged 35-75 years with stage II squamous cell lung carcinoma.

The rearrangement uses TRBV5-1 and TRBJ1-2, with D tentatively TRBD1 (5 bases). The V gene lost 4 bases and the J gene lost 8 bases, with 15 bases spanning the gap. Germline CDR1 and CDR2: SGHRS and YFSETQ. The CDR3 totals 13 residues. In DNA form, the CDR3 reads TGCGCCAGCAGCCTAGCCGGGACGGACGGCTACACCTTC. Protein product: CASSLAGTDGYTF.

This rearrangement joins TRBV29-1 to TRBJ2-2; TRBD1 matches 7 bases. V was clipped by 7 bases and J by 2 bases; unmatched bases: 4. The CDR3 sequence is 13 residues long. CDR1 is SQVTM, CDR2 ANQGSEA, per germline. Written as DNA, the CDR3 is TGCAGCGGCCGGGACAGCAACACCGGGGAGCTGTTTTTT. Amino acid sequence: CSGRDSNTGELFF.

The chain joins TRBV9 to TRBJ2-7; 11 bases line up with TRBD1. Germline CDR1 reads SGDLS; CDR2 reads YYNGEE. The CDR3 runs to 16 residues. The J segment lost 2 bases and the V segment lost 2 bases, leaving 6 bases of the junction unmatched. In DNA, the CDR3 is TGTGCCAGCAGCGTTGGGTCGGGACAGGGGGCCTACGAGCAGTACTTC. Its protein product is CASSVGSGQGAYEQYF.

The chain employs TRBV6-6 and TRBJ2-1; D is undetermined. The CDR3 runs 11 residues. The germline V and J ends were trimmed by 6 bases and 6 bases, with 6 bases remaining between them. Germline CDR1 and CDR2: MNHNY and SVGAGI (reference sequence). CDR3 region: CASSSRNEQFF. CDR3 nucleotides: TGTGCCAGCAGCTCCCGCAATGAGCAGTTCTTC.

The rearrangement uses TRBV10-3 and TRBJ1-5; 9 nucleotides match TRBD1. V lost 8 bases, J lost 5 bases, and 1 base stayed unmatched. The CDR3 has 12 residues. CDR1 and CDR2 (germline): ENHRY, SYGVKD. CDR3 protein: CAIRDRDQPQHF. CDR3 bases: TGTGCCATCCGGGACAGGGATCAGCCCCAGCATTTT.

This clone was seen a few times. In DNA form, the CDR3 reads TGTGCCAGCAGTACCGCACAGGGGTGGATTTCTTCACCCCTCCACTTT. This gives the protein CASSTAQGWISSPLHF. The rearrangement links TRBV28 to TRBJ1-6, with 7 bases matching TRBD1. The CDR3 consists of 16 residues. Trimming cost V 5 bases and J 9 bases; bases outside gene matches: 13. CDR1 and CDR2 (germline): MDHEN, SYDVKM.

The CDR3 DNA is TGTGCCACCAGCAGAGATCAAGGGCTAGCATTAGGTGGTGAGCAGTTCTTC. It encodes CATSRDQGLALGGEQFF. The chain recombines TRBV15 with TRBJ2-1, with a possible D match to TRBD2 (5 bases). Between the trimmed V and J ends, which lost 0 bases and 9 bases, there was a span of 21 bases. Per the germline V gene, CDR1 is LNHNV and CDR2 is YYDKDF (reference sequence). The CDR3 runs to 17 residues.

The rearrangement links TRBV15 to TRBJ1-1; TRBD1 might be the D (5 bases). This CDR3 region has 13 residues. Trimming shortened V by 1 base and J by 8 bases, and 11 bases separated the two germline ends. Germline CDR1 and CDR2: LNHNV and YYDKDF (reference sequence). The CDR3 spells CATSRVETAEAFF. The CDR3 DNA reads as TGTGCCACCAGCAGAGTCGAGACAGCAGAAGCTTTCTTT.

The CDR3: CASSLWRYGYTF. The CDR3 coding sequence is TGTGCCAGCAGTTTATGGCGCTACGGCTACACCTTC. The V and J genes are TRBV28 and TRBJ1-2, with D uncertain. Germline CDR1 reads MDHEN; CDR2 reads SYDVKM. The CDR3 has 12 residues. V was clipped by 0 bases and J by 8 bases, with 7 bases between them.

The chain couples TRBV11-2 to TRBJ2-5; 7 bases agree with TRBD1. The J segment lost 3 bases and the V segment lost 2 bases, leaving 6 bases of the junction unmatched. The germline V gene encodes CDR1 SGHAT and CDR2 FQNNGV. The CDR3 consists of 15 residues. CDR3 DNA sequence: TGTGCCAGCAGCTTATCTCTAGACAGGGAAGAGACCCAGTACTTC. Translation gives CASSLSLDREETQYF.

The chain links TRBV25-1 to TRBJ1-2, with D maybe TRBD1 (5 bases). CDR3 length equals 13 residues. Germline assignment: CDR1 MGHDK and CDR2 SYGVNS. Between the trimmed V and J ends, which lost 5 bases and 8 bases, there was a span of 15 bases. The CDR3: CASSKTQDRGYTF. The CDR3 DNA sequence: TGTGCCAGCAGTAAGACACAGGACCGGGGCTACACCTTC.

This rearrangement joins TRBV27 to TRBJ1-2; D may be TRBD1 (6 bases). CDR3 length: 14 amino acids. V was pared by 6 bases and J by 8 bases, with 19 bases between. The germline CDR1 and CDR2 sequences are MNHEY and SMNVEV (reference sequence). The CDR3 DNA reads TGTGCCAGCAGACCTCCTGGACAGCCGGGGGGCTACACCTTC. Protein sequence: CASRPPGQPGGYTF.

The chain combines TRBV18 with TRBJ1-1, with D unresolved. The germline V gene encodes CDR1 KGHSH and CDR2 LQKENI. The length of the CDR3 is 15 residues. V was clipped by 6 bases and J by 3 bases, with 17 bases between them. CDR3 in DNA: TGTGCCAGCTCCCCGAGCCGGGGTAGGTACACTGAAGCTTTCTTT. It is translated as CASSPSRGRYTEAFF.

This chain joins TRBV6-5 and TRBJ1-5; 8 bases match TRBD1. Germline V gene sequence: CDR1 MNHEY, CDR2 SVGAGI. The V and J ends lost 5 bases and 6 bases, in that order; junction bases with no gene match: 3. The CDR3 length is 13 residues. CDR3 bases: TGTGCCAGCAGTGACAGGGGAGTTCAGCCCCAGCATTTT. Translating gives CASSDRGVQPQHF.

The gene calls are TRBV20-1 and TRBJ2-7; D gene uncertain. CDR3 length: 11 amino acids. The germline V gene has CDR1 DFQATT and CDR2 SNEGSKA (reference sequence). With 3 bases removed from V and 6 bases from J, the gap between germline ends came to 9 bases. For the CDR3, the DNA is TGCAGTGCTAGGTTTGGGCGCGAGCAGTACTTC. Translated, it gives CSARFGREQYF.

V and J are TRBV4-1 and TRBJ2-5; D assignment may be TRBD1 or TRBD2 (5 bases each). The germline V and J ends were trimmed by 0 bases and 5 bases, with 10 bases remaining between them. The CDR3 length is 14 residues. CDR1 and CDR2 from the germline V gene are MGHRA and YSYEKL. The CDR3 nucleotides are TGCGCCAGCAGCCAAGATATAGGGACCGAGACCCAGTACTTC. This codes for CASSQDIGTETQYF.

The sample holds one count of this clone. This chain links TRBV5-1 with TRBJ2-1; D could derive from TRBD1 or TRBD2 (6 bases each). The length of the CDR3 is 14 residues. In germline, CDR1 is SGHRS, CDR2 YFSETQ. V lost 4 bases to trimming and J lost 7 bases, with 15 bases between them. CDR3 nucleotide sequence: TGCGCCAGCAGCCAGGTTACAGGGAGGAATGAGCAGTTCTTC. This codes for CASSQVTGRNEQFF.

The J gene is TRBJ1-4, the V gene TRBV12-5; 7 bases are shared with TRBD1. Germline V CDR1 and CDR2: LGHNT, FRNRAP. Germline trimming cut 6 bases from V and 8 bases from J; bases unmatched to any gene: 3. The CDR3 totals 12 residues. The CDR3 sequence: CASGGTAEKLFF. CDR3 sequence (DNA): TGTGCTAGTGGCGGGACAGCCGAAAAACTGTTTTTT. The variable domain in full, completed from reference TRBV12-5 and TRBJ1-4, reads DARVTQTPRHKVTEMGQEVTMRCQPILGHNTVFWYRQTMMQGLELLAYFRNRAPLDDSGMPKDRFSAEMPDATLATLKIQPSEPRDSAVYFCASGGTAEKLFFGSGTQLSVL.

The chain links TRBV10-3 to TRBJ2-7, with D maybe TRBD2 (6 bases). Per germline, CDR1 ENHRY and CDR2 SYGVKD. This CDR3 contains 15 residues. V was pared by 5 bases and J by 0 bases, with 14 bases between. The CDR3, as DNA: TGTGCCATCAGTCGGGGACTGCTAAGCTCCTACGAGCAGTACTTC. Translating it yields CAISRGLLSSYEQYF.

The CDR3 sequence is CASSSRWASTDTQYF. CDR3 sequence (DNA): TGTGCCAGCAGCTCCCGATGGGCTAGCACAGATACGCAGTATTTT. This sequence joins TRBV5-6 and TRBJ2-3; unclear D gene. The germline V gene encodes CDR1 SGHDT and CDR2 YYEEEE. This CDR3 has 15 residues. V lost 3 bases to trimming and J lost 0 bases, with 11 bases between them.

The rearrangement links TRBV29-1 to TRBJ2-7; D gene unclear. Trimming pared 6 bases from V and 7 bases from J, leaving 13 bases between. This CDR3 is built from 11 residues. The germline V gene has CDR1 SQVTM and CDR2 ANQGSEA. CDR3 residues: CSVRIAAEQYF. Written as DNA, the CDR3 is TGCAGCGTGAGGATAGCCGCAGAGCAGTACTTC.

This clone was picked up one time. This chain links TRBV6-1 with TRBJ1-6, with D unresolved. V was clipped by 0 bases and J by 6 bases, with 9 bases between them. CDR1 and CDR2 from the germline V gene are MNHNS and SASEGT. This CDR3 has 15 residues. The CDR3 coding sequence is TGTGCCAGCAGTGAAGCGGCTAAGGCTAATTCACCCCTCCACTTT. Protein sequence: CASSEAAKANSPLHF.